This TCR beta chain stems from a study of blood T cell repertoires in COVID-19. Across the whole study: Whether acute or convalescent, the COVID-19 samples came from the United States, Italy and Spain.

Profiled with immunoSEQ multiplex PCR; TCRdb holds only in-frame clones, not every one. Here the sample spans more than 55,000 clones, over 90% being singletons. Germline V CDR1 and CDR2: SGHAT, FQNNGV. The CDR3 has 13 residues. Trimming pared 5 bases from V and 2 bases from J, leaving 4 bases between. The sequence was collected from a man between 45 and 60 years old with active COVID-19. The source material was peripheral blood. The chain employs TRBV11-2 and TRBJ2-6; D unclear. CDR3 sequence reads: CASSPAGANVLTF. For the CDR3, the DNA is TGTGCCAGCAGCCCAGCTGGGGCCAACGTCCTGACTTTC.